Here is one TCR beta chain with its context. Its antigen is unknown. This record belongs to a study of stem cell transplantation in POMP-related autoinflammatory disease. Only in-frame clones appear in the TCRdb table, and some are missing; sequencing was by immunoSEQ multiplex PCR. The sample includes fewer than 5,000 clones, 92% of them seen just once. Study-level points and caveats: Across all analyzed T-cell subsets, patients with PRAID tended toward reduced diversity and increased clonality.

CDR1 and CDR2 (germline): MDHEN, SYDVKM. V lost 6 bases to trimming and J lost 5 bases; unmatched junction nucleotides: 17. This CDR3 contains 18 residues. This receptor was identified in a human patient with POMP-related autoinflammation and immune dysregulation (PRAID). The graft donor may account for some of the T cells. V and J are TRBV28 and TRBJ2-2; 8 bases map to TRBD2. The sample in question was CD8+ T cells from PBMCs, obtained after stem cell transplantation. In nucleotides, the CDR3 is TGTGCCAGCAGCCTACTAGCGGAGAACACGCGATGGACCGGGGAGCTGTTTTTT. Amino acid sequence: CASSLLAENTRWTGELFF. The variable domain in full, with the rest retrieved from reference TRBV28 and TRBJ2-2, is DVKVTQSSRYLVKRTGEKVFLECVQDMDHENMFWYRQDPGLGLRLIYFSYDVKMKEKGDIPEGYSVSREKKERFSLILESASTNQTSMYLCASSLLAENTRWTGELFFGEGSRLTVL.